This T cell receptor (beta chain) was sequenced during a study of blood T cells in healthy people across ages. The CDR3 contains 16 residues. The germline V gene has CDR1 LGHNT and CDR2 FRNRAP. The V segment lost 6 bases and the J segment 5 bases; nucleotides outside the gene matches: 14. For the second PCR, which ran for 7 to 11 cycles, a sample-barcoded 5' primer and a J-beta primer mix were used. TCRdb used MiXCR to reprocess the 5' RACE reads, holding one entry per CDR3 protein. The data hold about 570,000 distinct CDR3 sequences, with about 25% observed a single time. This clonotype was recorded at least ten times.

This clonotype was sampled from an older woman in good health. V is TRBV12-5 and J is TRBJ2-5, with TRBD2 matching over 8 bases. Sequencing was done on a sample of blood. The chain's CDR3 is CASGPLNAGGRETQYF. The CDR3 DNA sequence: TGTGCTAGTGGCCCTCTGAATGCGGGGGGAAGGGAGACCCAGTACTTC.